What follows is one T cell receptor beta chain and its context. Its antigen remains unidentified. Other DNA sequences from this sample encode an identical CDR3 as well. The source of the sample is a study of shared clonotypes between healthy human individuals. Findings and caveats of the study: Sampling involved blood alone; tissue repertoires likely differ.

Donors included only healthy HIV-negative adults lacking recent acute infections or vaccinations. Donors were Caucasian adults residing in Nashville, Tennessee, USA. As processed by the authors: Because ImmunoSEQ provided only junction sequences with no quality scores, the filtering differed. Data came from immunoSEQ multiplex PCR; TCRdb stores just in-frame clones and leaves some out. Clonal size and the V and J genes are those of that table, whereas D and trimming came from the DNA. The data show 1,500,000 or so clones, around 98.5% seen once. Material for sequencing was naive CD4+ T cells sorted from blood. The sample's subset: CD45RA+ positively selected. This clonotype originated in a young man in good health.

The CDR3 nucleotides read TGTGCCAGCAGCGTCGGACAGGTGAACACTGAAGCTTTCTTT. Encoded protein: CASSVGQVNTEAFF. V usage is TRBV9 and J usage is TRBJ1-1; 7 bases line up with TRBD1. The CDR3 extends over 14 amino acids. The V segment lost 2 bases and the J segment 0 bases; nucleotides outside the gene matches: 1. Germline values: CDR1 SGDLS, CDR2 YYNGEE.